This TCR beta chain was sequenced during a study of CD8 T cells in ankylosing spondylitis (dated by TCRdb to 2016 to 2017). Background for the entire study: The study set out to find disease-linked TCR variants by profiling T cell receptor beta repertoires in ankylosing spondylitis patients and healthy donors. The full study cohort was made up of about 24 ankylosing spondylitis patients and about a hundred healthy donors. Peripheral blood samples were taken, and synovial fluid was additionally collected from ankylosing spondylitis patients.

Trimming costs V 0 bases and J 4 bases, and their ends lie 9 bases apart. Taken from the germline V gene, the CDR1 and CDR2 loops are MNHEY and SVGAGI. There are 14 amino acids in the CDR3, from cysteine to phenylalanine inclusive. Only the CDR3 part of the read is kept: 42 bases, read in frame from the first base. For this clonotype: What this receptor recognizes is not known. Per-base qualities were not stored, and no clone one base away is much larger.

Paper-wide results and their limitations: The disease-linked clones were reported as significantly enriched in matched synovial fluid samples from ankylosing spondylitis patients. Some TCR beta motif variants had previously been reported in synovial fluid and blood of reactive arthritis patients, which suggested common disease-initiation mechanisms. A TCR beta motif made up of eight highly homologous amino acid variants appeared to be characteristic of blood from ankylosing spondylitis patients. The disease-linked clones had a CD8+ phenotype and were found at relatively low frequencies in peripheral blood.

The sequencing machine was an Illumina HiSeq 2500. TCR beta libraries were prepared by quantitative 5'-RACE with molecular barcodes. The authors' analysis ran thus. A new computational method based on a probabilistic model of VDJ rearrangement was used to identify disease-linked TCR variants. In TCRdb, the public reads were trimmed at Q25 with fastp and aligned with MiXCR, with productive beta chains retained. Under each unique CDR3 protein, matching rows form one entry showing the most common genes and DNA. It is TCRdb's table, rather than the study itself, that gives the V and J calls and clone size. Present in this sample are around 770,000 distinct CDR3 sequences, 12% of which were seen just once. 0.51% of the sample is held by the ten biggest clonotypes.

Here the chain combines TRBV6-5 and TRBJ1-2, with no confidently assigned D gene. The receptor was derived from a male donor with ankylosing spondylitis. Sequencing was done on a sample of blood, either unsorted or a sorted T cell fraction (not recorded which). CDR3 sequence: CASSYSPTGYGYTF. Here is the DNA: TGTGCCAGCAGTTACTCCCCGACGGGCTATGGCTACACCTTC.